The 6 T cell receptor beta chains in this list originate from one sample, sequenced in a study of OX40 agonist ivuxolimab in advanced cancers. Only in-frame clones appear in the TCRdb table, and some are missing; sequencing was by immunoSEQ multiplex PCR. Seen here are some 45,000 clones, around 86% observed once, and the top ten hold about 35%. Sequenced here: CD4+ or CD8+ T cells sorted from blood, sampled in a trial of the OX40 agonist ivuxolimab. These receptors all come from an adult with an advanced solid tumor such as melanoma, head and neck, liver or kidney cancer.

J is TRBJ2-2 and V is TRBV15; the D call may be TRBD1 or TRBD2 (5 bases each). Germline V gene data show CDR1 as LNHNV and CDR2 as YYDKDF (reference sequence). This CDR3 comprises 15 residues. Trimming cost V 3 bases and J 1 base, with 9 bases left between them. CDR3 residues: CATSSRDRNTGELFF. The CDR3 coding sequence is TGTGCCACCAGCAGCCGGGACCGGAACACCGGGGAGCTGTTTTTT.

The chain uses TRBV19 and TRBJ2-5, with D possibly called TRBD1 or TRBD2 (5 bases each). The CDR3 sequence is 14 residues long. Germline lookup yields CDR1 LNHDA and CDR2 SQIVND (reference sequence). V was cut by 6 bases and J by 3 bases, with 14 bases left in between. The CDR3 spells CASRPGTAKETQYF. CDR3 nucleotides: TGTGCCAGTAGGCCCGGGACGGCAAAAGAGACCCAGTACTTC.

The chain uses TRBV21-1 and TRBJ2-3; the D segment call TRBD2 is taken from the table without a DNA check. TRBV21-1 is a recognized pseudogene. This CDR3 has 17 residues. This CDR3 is CASSRRGLAATTDTQYF. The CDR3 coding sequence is TGTGCCAGCAGCCGCCGCGGACTAGCGGCCACCACAGATACGCAGTATTTT.

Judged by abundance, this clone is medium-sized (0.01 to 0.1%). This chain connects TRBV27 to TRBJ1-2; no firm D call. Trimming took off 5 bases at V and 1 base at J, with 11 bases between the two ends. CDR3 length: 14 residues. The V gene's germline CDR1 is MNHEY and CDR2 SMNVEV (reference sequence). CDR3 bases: TGTGCCAGCAGTCCTGACACGGTTAACTATGGCTACACCTTC. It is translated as CASSPDTVNYGYTF.

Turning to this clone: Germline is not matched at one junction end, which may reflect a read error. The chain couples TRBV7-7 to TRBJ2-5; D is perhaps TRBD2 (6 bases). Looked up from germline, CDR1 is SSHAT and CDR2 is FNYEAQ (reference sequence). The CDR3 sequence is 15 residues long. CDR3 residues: CASSSSRGTGETQYF. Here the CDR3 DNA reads TGTGCTAGCAGTTCCTCCCGGGGGACCGGAGAGACCCAGTACTTC.

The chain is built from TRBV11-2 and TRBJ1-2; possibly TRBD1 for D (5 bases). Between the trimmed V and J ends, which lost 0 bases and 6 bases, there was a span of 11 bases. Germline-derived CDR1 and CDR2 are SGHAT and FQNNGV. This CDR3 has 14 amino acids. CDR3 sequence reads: CASSLDGWGDGYTF. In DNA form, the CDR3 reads TGTGCCAGCAGCTTAGACGGATGGGGGGATGGCTACACCTTC.